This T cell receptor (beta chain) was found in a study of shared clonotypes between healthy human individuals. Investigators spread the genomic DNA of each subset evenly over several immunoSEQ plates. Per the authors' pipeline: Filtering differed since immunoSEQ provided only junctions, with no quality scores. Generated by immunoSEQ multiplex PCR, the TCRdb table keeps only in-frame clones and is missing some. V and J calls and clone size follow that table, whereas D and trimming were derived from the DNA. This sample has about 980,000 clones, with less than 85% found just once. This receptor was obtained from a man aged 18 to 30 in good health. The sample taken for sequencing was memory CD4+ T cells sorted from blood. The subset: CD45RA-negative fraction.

The CDR3 spells CASSGGTGRNEQFF. CDR3 in DNA: TGTGCCAGCAGTGGGGGGACAGGGCGGAATGAGCAGTTCTTC. The genes are TRBV2 and TRBJ2-1; 9 positions match TRBD1. The CDR3 has 14 amino acids. V was clipped by 4 bases and J by 7 bases; unmatched bases: 5. Germline V lookup: CDR1 SNHLY, CDR2 FYNNEI.